The 2 T cell receptor beta chains reported below all come from one sample, sequenced in a study of control samples from healthy donors and cancer patients. Assay: immunoSEQ multiplex PCR; the TCRdb copy retains only in-frame clones and omits some. The sample consists of some 120,000 clones, about 95% of them appearing once. Sequenced: blood. The source of these receptors is a man aged 25 to 40 in good health.

The V gene is TRBV10-3, the J gene TRBJ1-5, with 8 bases matching TRBD1. The J segment lost 5 bases and the V segment lost 3 bases, leaving 6 bases of the junction unmatched. The CDR3 runs to 15 residues. The V gene's germline CDR1 is ENHRY and CDR2 SYGVKD. The CDR3 here is CAISDRQGAHQPQHF. The CDR3 DNA reads TGTGCCATCAGTGACCGCCAGGGGGCTCATCAGCCCCAGCATTTT.

The genes are TRBV6-5 and TRBJ1-5, with 7 bases that match TRBD1. The J segment lost 0 bases and the V segment lost 8 bases, leaving 7 bases of the junction unmatched. The CDR3 contains 15 residues. CDR1 and CDR2 from the germline V gene are MNHEY and SVGAGI. In nucleotides, the CDR3 is TGTGCCAGCGGTAGGCAGGGGGTTAGCAATCAGCCCCAGCATTTT. It is translated as CASGRQGVSNQPQHF.